The present T cell receptor (beta chain) was sequenced within a study of cytomegalovirus exposure and HLA in healthy donors. General study points: In an earlier analysis, in around 590 donors, most V segments appeared productive either ~87% or ~30% of the time. An ancestry cluster, one associated with Asian ancestry, reportedly showed fewer N-insertions than the roughly 670-donor mean in a later analysis. Analyzed later, association rates of TCRs varied across HLA loci, with DRB1 most and HLA-C fewest.

Of note for this clone: Its antigen remains unknown.

60 Vbeta and 13 Jbeta primers were used in PCR. Some clones are missing from TCRdb's copy, which holds only in-frame ones; the method was immunoSEQ multiplex PCR. The sample yields roughly 180,000 clones, approximately 80% seen once. J gave up 4 bases and V 5 bases, and 4 bases lay outside the gene matches. CDR3 length: 15 residues. Germline V gene sequence: CDR1 SGHAT, CDR2 FQNNGV. This clonotype was sampled from a boy aged 2 to 10 in good health and CMV-seronegative. Source material: PBMCs. J is TRBJ2-1 and V is TRBV11-2; TRBD2 matches 11 bases. CDR3 in amino acids: CASSDRLAGYNEQFF. Here the CDR3 DNA reads TGTGCCAGCAGCGATCGACTAGCGGGGTACAATGAGCAGTTCTTC.